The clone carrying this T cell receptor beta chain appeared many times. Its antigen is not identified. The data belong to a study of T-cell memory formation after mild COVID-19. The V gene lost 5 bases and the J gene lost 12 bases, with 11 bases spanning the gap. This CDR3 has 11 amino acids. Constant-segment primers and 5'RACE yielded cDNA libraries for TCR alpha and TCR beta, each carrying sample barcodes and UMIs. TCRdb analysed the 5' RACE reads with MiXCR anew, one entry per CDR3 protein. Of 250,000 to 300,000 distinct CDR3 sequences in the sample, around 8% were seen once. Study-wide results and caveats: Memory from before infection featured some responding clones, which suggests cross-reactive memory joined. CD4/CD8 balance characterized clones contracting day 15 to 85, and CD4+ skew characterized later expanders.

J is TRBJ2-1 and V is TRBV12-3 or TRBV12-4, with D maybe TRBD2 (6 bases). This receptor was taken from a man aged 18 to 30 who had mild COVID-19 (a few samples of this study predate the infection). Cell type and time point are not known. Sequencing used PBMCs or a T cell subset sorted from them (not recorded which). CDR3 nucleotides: TGTGCCAGCAGTCCCCGGGACTTGCAGTTCTTC. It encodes CASSPRDLQFF.